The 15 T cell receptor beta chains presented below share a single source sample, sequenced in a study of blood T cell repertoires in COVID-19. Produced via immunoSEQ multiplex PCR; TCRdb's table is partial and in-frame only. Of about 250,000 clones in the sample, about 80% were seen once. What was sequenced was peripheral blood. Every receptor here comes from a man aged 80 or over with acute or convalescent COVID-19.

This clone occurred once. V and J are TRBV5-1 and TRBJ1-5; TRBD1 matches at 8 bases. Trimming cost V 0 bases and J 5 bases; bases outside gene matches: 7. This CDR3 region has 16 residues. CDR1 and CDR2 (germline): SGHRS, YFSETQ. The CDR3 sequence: CASSLDPQGGYQPQHF. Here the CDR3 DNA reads TGCGCCAGCAGCTTGGATCCACAGGGGGGGTATCAGCCCCAGCATTTT.

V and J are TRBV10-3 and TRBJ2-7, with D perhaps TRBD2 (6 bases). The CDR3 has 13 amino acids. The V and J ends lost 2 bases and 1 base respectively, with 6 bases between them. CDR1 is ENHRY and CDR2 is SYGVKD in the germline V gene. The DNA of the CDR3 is TGTGCCATCAGTGAGGGGACTTCCTACGAGCAGTACTTC. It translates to CAISEGTSYEQYF.

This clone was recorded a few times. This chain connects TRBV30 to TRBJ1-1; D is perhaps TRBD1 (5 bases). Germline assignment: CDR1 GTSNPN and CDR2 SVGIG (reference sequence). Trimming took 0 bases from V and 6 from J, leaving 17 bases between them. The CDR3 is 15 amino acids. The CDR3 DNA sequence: TGTGCCTGGAGTGTACCAGCAGGGCTGGTTGCTGAAGCTTTCTTT. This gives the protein CAWSVPAGLVAEAFF.

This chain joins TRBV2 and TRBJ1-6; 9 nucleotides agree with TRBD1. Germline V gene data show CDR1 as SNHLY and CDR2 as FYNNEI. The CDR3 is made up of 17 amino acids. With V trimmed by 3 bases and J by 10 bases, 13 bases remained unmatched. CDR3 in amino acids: CASSDPGTGSRGSPLHF. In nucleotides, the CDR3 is TGTGCCAGCAGTGATCCCGGGACAGGGAGCCGCGGATCACCCCTCCACTTT. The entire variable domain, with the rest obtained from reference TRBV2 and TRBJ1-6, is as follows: EPEVTQTPSHQVTQMGQEVILRCVPISNHLYFYWYRQILGQKVEFLVSFYNNEISEKSEIFDDQFSVERPDGSNFTLKIRSTKLEDSAMYFCASSDPGTGSRGSPLHFGNGTRLTVT.

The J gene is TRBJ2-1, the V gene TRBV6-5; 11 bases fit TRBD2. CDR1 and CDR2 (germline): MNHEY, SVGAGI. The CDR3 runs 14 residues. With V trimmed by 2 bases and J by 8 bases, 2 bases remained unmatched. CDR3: CASSYLGLADEQFF. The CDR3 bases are TGTGCCAGCAGTTACCTGGGACTAGCGGATGAGCAGTTCTTC.

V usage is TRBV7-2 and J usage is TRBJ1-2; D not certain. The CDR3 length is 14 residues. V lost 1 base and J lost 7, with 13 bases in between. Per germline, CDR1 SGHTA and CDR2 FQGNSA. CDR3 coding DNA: TGTGCCAGCAGCTTAGTAATCGGGGATCGTGGCTACACCTTC. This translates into CASSLVIGDRGYTF.

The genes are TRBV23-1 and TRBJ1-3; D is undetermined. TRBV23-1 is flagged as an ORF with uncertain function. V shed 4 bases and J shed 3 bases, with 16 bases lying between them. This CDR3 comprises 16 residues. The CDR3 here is CASSPRTAANGNTIYF. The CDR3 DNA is TGCGCCAGCAGTCCCCGGACTGCGGCAAATGGAAACACCATATATTTT.

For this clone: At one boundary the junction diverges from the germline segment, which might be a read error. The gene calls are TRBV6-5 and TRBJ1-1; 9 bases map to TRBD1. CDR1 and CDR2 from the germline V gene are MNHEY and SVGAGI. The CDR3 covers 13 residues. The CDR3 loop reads CASYPGGTGRAFF. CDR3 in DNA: TGTGCCAGTTACCCGGGCGGGACAGGGAGAGCTTTCTTC.

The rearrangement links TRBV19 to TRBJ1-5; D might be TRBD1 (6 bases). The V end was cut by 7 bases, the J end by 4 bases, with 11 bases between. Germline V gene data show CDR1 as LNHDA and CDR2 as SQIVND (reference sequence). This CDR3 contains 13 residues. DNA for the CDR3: TGTGCCAGTACGGGACACCTTAATCAGCCCCAGCATTTT. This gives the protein CASTGHLNQPQHF.

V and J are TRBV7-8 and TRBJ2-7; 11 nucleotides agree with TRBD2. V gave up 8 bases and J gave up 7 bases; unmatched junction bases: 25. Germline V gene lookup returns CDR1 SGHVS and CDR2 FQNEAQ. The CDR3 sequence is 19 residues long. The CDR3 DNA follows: TGTGCCAGCGGGATACAGGCATGGCTAGCGGGGGGTGGGATCTTAGAGCAGTACTTC. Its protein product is CASGIQAWLAGGGILEQYF.

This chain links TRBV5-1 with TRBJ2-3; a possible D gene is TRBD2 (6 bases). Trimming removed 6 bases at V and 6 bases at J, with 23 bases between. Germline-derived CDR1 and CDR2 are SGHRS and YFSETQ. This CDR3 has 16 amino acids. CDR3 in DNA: TGCGCCAGCACCTTAGGAGTTGTCCAAGCGGGCGATACGCAGTATTTT. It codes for CASTLGVVQAGDTQYF.

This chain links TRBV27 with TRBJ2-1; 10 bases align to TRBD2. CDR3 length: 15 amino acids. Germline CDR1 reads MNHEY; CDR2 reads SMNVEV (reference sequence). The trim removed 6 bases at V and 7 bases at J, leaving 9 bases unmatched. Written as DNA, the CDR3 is TGTGCCAGCAGCCCTAGCGGGGGCCCAAAAAATGAGCAGTTCTTC. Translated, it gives CASSPSGGPKNEQFF.

The DNA of the CDR3 is TGTGCCAGTAGTCCCTCCCGAGGGCGGAACACTGAAGCTTTCTTT. Translation gives CASSPSRGRNTEAFF. The chain has TRBV19 and TRBJ1-1, with unresolved D. The V and J ends lost 5 bases and 1 base respectively, with 14 bases between them. Germline loops: CDR1 LNHDA, CDR2 SQIVND (reference sequence). This CDR3 spans 15 amino acids.

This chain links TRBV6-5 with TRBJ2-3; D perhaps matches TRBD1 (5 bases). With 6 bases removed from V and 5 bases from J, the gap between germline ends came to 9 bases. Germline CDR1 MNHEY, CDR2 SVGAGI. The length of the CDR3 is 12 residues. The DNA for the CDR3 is TGTGCCAGCAGGTCCCAGGGAGATACGCAGTATTTT. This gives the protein CASRSQGDTQYF.

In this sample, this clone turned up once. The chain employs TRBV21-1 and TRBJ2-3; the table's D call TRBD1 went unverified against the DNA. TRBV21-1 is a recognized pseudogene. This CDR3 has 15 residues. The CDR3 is CASSKYRRRTDTQYF. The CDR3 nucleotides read TGTGCCAGCAGCAAATACAGGCGACGCACAGATACGCAGTATTTT.